A selection of T cell receptor beta chains follows, all from one sample in a study of identical twins. One entry per CDR3 protein results from TCRdb running MiXCR on the 5' RACE reads. The profile shows around 680,000 distinct CDR3 sequences, 8% to 9% of them singletons. The same data also went into a second study, on yellow fever vaccine responses in identical twins.

The specimen sequenced was PBMCs. These receptors all stem from a woman under 30 in good health. Both conserved end residues are part of each CDR3.

j_call	v_call	cdr3_aa
TRBJ2-3	TRBV19	CASRWRSGPDDTQYF
TRBJ2-7	TRBV20-1	CSARRIGQTYEQYF
TRBJ2-1	TRBV7-2	CASSLGLAGGHEQFF
TRBJ2-4	TRBV28	CASSLDRDIQYF
TRBJ2-1	TRBV20-1	CSARVARRAQRGNEQFF
TRBJ2-5	TRBV5-1	CASSFNGVPETQYF
TRBJ2-2	TRBV11-2	CASSLEVLGRGLTGELFF
TRBJ2-3	TRBV20-1	CCANRGQGAGANTQYF
TRBJ2-3	TRBV29-1	CSAIVPGQGRPDTQYF
TRBJ2-1	TRBV30	CAWSVTSPREQFF
TRBJ1-1	TRBV5-1	CASSLVLLNTEAFF
TRBJ2-4	TRBV11-2	CASSSGTSGDVAKNIQYF
TRBJ2-5	TRBV7-3	CASSSDSSKAQYF
TRBJ1-6	TRBV7-6	CASSPRGTGGGNSPLHF
TRBJ2-3	TRBV5-1	CASSGPGLAGTDTQYF
TRBJ2-1	TRBV12-3/TRBV12-4	CASSLKLVHSQFF
TRBJ2-2	TRBV7-6	CASSLGVAENTGELFF
TRBJ2-7	TRBV6-2/TRBV6-3	CASSYGTGVEQYF
TRBJ2-1	TRBV7-9	CASSSQGASLNEQFF
TRBJ2-1	TRBV20-1	CSGGTFYNEQFF
TRBJ2-1	TRBV6-2/TRBV6-3	CASSYSFTGEQFF
TRBJ2-3	TRBV7-8	CASSYSTGTLLSTDTQYF
TRBJ2-5	TRBV6-2/TRBV6-3	CASSYPSISDYAQETQYF